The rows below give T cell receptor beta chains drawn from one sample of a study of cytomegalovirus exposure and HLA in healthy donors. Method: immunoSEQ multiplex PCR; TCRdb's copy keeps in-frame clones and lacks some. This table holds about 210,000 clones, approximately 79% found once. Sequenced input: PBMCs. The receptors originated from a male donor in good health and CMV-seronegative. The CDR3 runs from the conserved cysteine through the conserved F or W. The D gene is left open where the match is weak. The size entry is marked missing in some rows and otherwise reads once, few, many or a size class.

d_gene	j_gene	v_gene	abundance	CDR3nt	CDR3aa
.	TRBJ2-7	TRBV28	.	TGTGCCAGCAGTGAACGTCAGGGGTACGAGCAGTACTTC	CASSERQGYEQYF
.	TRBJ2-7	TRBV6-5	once	TGTGCCAGCAGTCCCCGGGCGGGCCCCTCCTACGAGCAGTACTTC	CASSPRAGPSYEQYF
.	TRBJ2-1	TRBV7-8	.	TGTGCCAGCAGCTTAGAGCCGGCGGGTTTCCCTAATGAGCAGTTCTTC	CASSLEPAGFPNEQFF
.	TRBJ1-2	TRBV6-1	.	TGTGCCAGCAGTGAAACGGTCTTGACTCCGCAAGCTAACTATGGCTACACCTTC	CASSETVLTPQANYGYTF
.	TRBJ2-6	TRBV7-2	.	TGTGCCAGCAGCTTTCTACCCTCTTGGTCTGGGGCCAACGTCCTGACTTTC	CASSFLPSWSGANVLTF
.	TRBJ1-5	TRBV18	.	TGTGCCAGCTCAAGGGGAGGAGGTCAGCCCCAGCATTTT	CASSRGGGQPQHF
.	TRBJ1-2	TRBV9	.	TGTGCCAGCAGCGTAGCTGGTAGGAGGGAGGAGGGCTACACCTTC	CASSVAGRREEGYTF
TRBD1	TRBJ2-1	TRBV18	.	TGTGCCAGCTCACCGGGACAGGCTTACAATGAGCAGTTCTTC	CASSPGQAYNEQFF
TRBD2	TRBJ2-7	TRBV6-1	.	TGTGCCAGCAGTGAAGGCGGGGGGAGGGAGCAGTACTTC	CASSEGGGREQYF
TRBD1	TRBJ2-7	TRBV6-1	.	TGTGCCAGCAGTGAAGGGACAGGGGCCCCCTACGAGCAGCACTTC	CASSEGTGAPYEQHF
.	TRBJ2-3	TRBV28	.	TGTGCCAGCACCCGGGACTCGGCGTTGGATACGCAGTATTTT	CASTRDSALDTQYF
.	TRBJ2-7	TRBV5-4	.	TGTGCCAGCAGCTTCGGGGACTTGGCCTACGAGCAGTACTTC	CASSFGDLAYEQYF
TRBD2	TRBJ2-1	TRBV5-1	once	TGCGCCAGCAGCTTCCAAGCGGGAGCGGGGTGGAATGAGCAGTTCTTC	CASSFQAGAGWNEQFF
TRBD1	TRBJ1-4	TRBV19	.	TGTGCCAGTACCACCCGCCGGGGACAGGGTAATGAAAAACTGTTTTTT	CASTTRRGQGNEKLFF
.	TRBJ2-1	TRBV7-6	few	TGTGCCAGCAGCTTCGCCAGGTTTGATGAGCAGTTCTTC	CASSFARFDEQFF
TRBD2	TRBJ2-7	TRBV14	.	TGTGCCAGCAGCCAAGATCCAACTAGCGGGAGCCCCTACGAGCAGTACTTC	CASSQDPTSGSPYEQYF
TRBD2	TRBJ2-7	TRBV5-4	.	TGTGCCAGCAGCTCGGGACTAGCGGGACTCTACGAGCAGTACTTC	CASSSGLAGLYEQYF
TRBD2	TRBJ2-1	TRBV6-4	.	TGTGCCAGCAGTGACAGCGGGGAAGGTTCCTACAATGAGCAGTTCTTC	CASSDSGEGSYNEQFF
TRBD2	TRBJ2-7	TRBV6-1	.	TGTGCCAGCAGTGAGCCTAGCGGGGGTGTCTACGAGCAGTACTTC	CASSEPSGGVYEQYF
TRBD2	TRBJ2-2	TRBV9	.	TGTGCCAGCAGCTCCCGAGCAAAAGCGGGAGTTGCCGGGGAGCTGTTTTTT	CASSSRAKAGVAGELFF
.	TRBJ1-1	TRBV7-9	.	TGTTCCAGCAGCTTAGATGAATTCAGGGCTTTCTTT	CSSSLDEFRAFF
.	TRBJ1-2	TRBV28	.	TGTGCCAGCGTAGCCGCGGGGGTAAACTATGGCTACACCTTC	CASVAAGVNYGYTF
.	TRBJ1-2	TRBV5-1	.	TGCGCCAGCAGCTCCGCCCCCCAGGGACTGTATGGCTACACCTTC	CASSSAPQGLYGYTF
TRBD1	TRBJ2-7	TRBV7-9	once	TGTGCCAGCAGCACCTGGACAGGGGGCGTCTACGAGCAGTACTTC	CASSTWTGGVYEQYF
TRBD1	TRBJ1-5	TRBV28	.	TGTGCCAGCGGGACGCAGGGGGCCGTTCAGCCCCAGCATTTT	CASGTQGAVQPQHF
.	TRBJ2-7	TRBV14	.	TGTGCCAGCAGCCAAGTAGGGGGCTACGAGCAGTACTTC	CASSQVGGYEQYF
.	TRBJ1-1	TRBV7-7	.	TGTGCTAGCAGCTTATTAGGGGGCACTGAAGCTTTCTTT	CASSLLGGTEAFF
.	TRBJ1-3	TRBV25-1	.	TGTGCCAGCAGTGAATCGGCAGGGGTGGGAAACACCATATATTTT	CASSESAGVGNTIYF
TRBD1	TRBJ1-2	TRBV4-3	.	TGCGCCAGCAGCCAATCGGAGGGGGCTAGCTATGGCTACACCTTC	CASSQSEGASYGYTF
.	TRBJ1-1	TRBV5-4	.	TGTGCCAGCAGAAACCACAGGGCTGAAGCTTTCTTT	CASRNHRAEAFF
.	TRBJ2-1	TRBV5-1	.	TGCGCCAGCAGCTTGGATGGGAGTTGGGCCTACAATGAGCAGTTCTTC	CASSLDGSWAYNEQFF
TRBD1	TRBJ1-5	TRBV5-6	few	TGTGCCAGCAGCCAAGGTGGGGACAGCCGAAATCAGCCCCAGCATTTT	CASSQGGDSRNQPQHF
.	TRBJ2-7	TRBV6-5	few	TGTGCCAGCAGTTACGCGACTGAGCAGCCCTACGAGCAGTACTTC	CASSYATEQPYEQYF
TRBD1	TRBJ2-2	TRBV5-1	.	TGCGCCAGCAGCAGGGACAGGGTGAACACCGGGGAGCTGTTTTTT	CASSRDRVNTGELFF
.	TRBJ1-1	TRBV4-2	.	TGTGCCAGCAGCCAAGGCACAGGGTCAAACACTGAAGCTTTCTTT	CASSQGTGSNTEAFF
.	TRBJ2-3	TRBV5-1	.	TGCGCCAGCAGCTCCCCTCGAAACTGGGGCAGGTCAGATACGCAGTATTTT	CASSSPRNWGRSDTQYF
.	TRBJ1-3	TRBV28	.	TGTGCCAGCAGTTTGACCCCAGGGTTCACTGGAAACACCATATATTTT	CASSLTPGFTGNTIYF